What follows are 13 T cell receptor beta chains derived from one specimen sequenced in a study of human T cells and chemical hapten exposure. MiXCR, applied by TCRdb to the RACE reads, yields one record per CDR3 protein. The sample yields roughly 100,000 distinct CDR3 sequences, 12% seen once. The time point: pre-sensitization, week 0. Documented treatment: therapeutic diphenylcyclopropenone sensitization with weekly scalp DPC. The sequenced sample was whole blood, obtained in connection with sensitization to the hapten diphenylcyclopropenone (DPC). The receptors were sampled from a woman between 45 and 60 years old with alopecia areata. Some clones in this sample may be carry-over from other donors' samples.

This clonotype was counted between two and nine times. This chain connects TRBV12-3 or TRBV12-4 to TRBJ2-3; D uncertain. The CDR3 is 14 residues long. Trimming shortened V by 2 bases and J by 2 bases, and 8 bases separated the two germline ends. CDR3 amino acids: CASSLTEYTDTQYF. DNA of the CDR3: TGTGCCAGCAGTTTAACAGAATACACAGATACGCAGTATTTT.

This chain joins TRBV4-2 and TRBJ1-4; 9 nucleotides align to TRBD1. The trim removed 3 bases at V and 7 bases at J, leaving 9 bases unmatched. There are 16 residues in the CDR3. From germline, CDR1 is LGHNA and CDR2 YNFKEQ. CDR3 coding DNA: TGTGCCAGCAGCCAGGACGGGACAGGGCTTGGTGAAAAACTGTTTTTT. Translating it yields CASSQDGTGLGEKLFF.

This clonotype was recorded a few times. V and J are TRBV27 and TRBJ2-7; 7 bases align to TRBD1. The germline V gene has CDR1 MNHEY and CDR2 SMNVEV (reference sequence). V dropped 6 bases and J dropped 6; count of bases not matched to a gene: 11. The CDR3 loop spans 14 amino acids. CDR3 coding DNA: TGTGCCAGCAGAAGGGACAGCCACCAATCCGAGCAGTACTTC. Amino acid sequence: CASRRDSHQSEQYF.

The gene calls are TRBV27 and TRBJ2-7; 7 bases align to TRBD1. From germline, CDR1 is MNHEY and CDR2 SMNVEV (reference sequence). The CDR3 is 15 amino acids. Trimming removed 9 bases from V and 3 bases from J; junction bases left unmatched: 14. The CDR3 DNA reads TGTGCCAGTGCGAGGATGACAGGGATGAACTACGAGCAGTACTTC. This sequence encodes CASARMTGMNYEQYF.

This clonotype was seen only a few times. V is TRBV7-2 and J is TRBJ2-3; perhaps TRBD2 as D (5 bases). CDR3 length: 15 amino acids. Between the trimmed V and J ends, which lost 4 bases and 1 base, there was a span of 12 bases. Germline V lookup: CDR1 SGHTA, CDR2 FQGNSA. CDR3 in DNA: TGTGCCAGCAGCTCTAGCAGTTCAGGCACAGATACGCAGTATTTT. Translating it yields CASSSSSSGTDTQYF.

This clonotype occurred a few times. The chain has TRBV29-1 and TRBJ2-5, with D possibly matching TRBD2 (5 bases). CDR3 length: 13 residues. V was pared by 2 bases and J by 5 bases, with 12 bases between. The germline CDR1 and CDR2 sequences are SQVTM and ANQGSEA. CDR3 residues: CSVEQRLAETQYF. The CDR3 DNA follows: TGCAGCGTTGAACAGCGTCTAGCCGAGACCCAGTACTTC.

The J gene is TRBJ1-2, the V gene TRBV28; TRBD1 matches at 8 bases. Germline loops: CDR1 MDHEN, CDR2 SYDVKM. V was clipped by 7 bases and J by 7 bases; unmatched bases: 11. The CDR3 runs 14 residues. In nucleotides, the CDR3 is TGTGCCAGCAAACGGGGACAGGTCAGAGGTGGCTACACCTTC. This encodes CASKRGQVRGGYTF.

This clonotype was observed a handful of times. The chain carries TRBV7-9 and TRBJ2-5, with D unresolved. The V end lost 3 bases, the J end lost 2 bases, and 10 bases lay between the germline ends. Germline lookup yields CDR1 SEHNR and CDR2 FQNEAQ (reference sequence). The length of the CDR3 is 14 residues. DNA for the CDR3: TGTGCCAGCAGCTTTTGGGCTCTTCAAGAGACCCAGTACTTC. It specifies CASSFWALQETQYF.

CDR3 amino acids: CASSQDRDRDYEQYF. The DNA for the CDR3 is TGCGCCAGCAGCCAGGACCGGGACAGGGACTACGAGCAGTACTTC. The gene calls are TRBV4-1 and TRBJ2-7; 9 positions match TRBD1. This CDR3 is 15 amino acids long. Germline assignment: CDR1 MGHRA and CDR2 YSYEKL. V dropped 3 bases and J dropped 3; count of bases not matched to a gene: 6.

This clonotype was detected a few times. CDR3 amino acids: CASSYSKDKRGYGYTF. The CDR3 DNA is TGTGCCAGCAGTTACTCGAAGGACAAACGCGGCTATGGCTACACCTTC. The J gene is TRBJ1-2, the V gene TRBV6-5, with D perhaps TRBD1 (5 bases). This CDR3 has 16 residues. Germline V gene sequence: CDR1 MNHEY, CDR2 SVGAGI. Trimming removed 0 bases at V and 4 bases at J, with 15 bases between.

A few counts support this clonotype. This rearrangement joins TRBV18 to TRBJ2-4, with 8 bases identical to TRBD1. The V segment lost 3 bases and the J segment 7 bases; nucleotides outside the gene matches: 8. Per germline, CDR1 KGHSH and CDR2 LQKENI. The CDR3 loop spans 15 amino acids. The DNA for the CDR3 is TGTGCCAGCTCACCGGGCGTCGGACAGGGCAACATTCAGTACTTC. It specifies CASSPGVGQGNIQYF.

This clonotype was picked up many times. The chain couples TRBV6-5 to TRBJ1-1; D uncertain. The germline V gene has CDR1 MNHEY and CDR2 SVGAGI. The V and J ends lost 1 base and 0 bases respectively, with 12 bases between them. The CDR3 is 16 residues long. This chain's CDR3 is CASSYFQKPMNTEAFF. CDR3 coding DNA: TGTGCCAGCAGTTACTTCCAAAAGCCGATGAACACTGAAGCTTTCTTT.

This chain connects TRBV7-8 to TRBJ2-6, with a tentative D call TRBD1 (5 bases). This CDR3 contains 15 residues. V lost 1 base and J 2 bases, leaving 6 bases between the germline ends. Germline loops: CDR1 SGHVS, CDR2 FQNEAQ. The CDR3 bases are TGTGCCAGCAGCTTAGAAGGGGCTGGGGCCAACGTCCTGACTTTC. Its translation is CASSLEGAGANVLTF.